This TCR beta chain was captured by sequencing in a study of radiotherapy plus CTLA-4 blockade in lung cancer. Study as a whole: Objective response was observed in more than 15% of patients, and disease control in approximately 30%.

Only in-frame clones appear in the TCRdb table, and some are missing; sequencing was by immunoSEQ multiplex PCR. The table records about 98,000 clones, more than 75% of them present only once. This clone is a singleton in its sample. Its antigen is still unknown. The study, taken as a whole, reports: Together with interferon-beta, which increased in serum after radiation, early dynamic changes in blood T cell clones were reportedly the best predictors of response. In blood, after radiotherapy plus ipilimumab, tumor-derived TCR clones expanded.

Ipilimumab CTLA-4 blockade and focal radiation were given to patients with chemo-refractory metastatic non-small-cell lung cancer. The receptor comes from a human donor with non-small cell lung cancer who had a partial response to radiotherapy plus ipilimumab. The source material was peripheral blood, sampled from a patient treated with radiotherapy plus ipilimumab.

The CDR3 protein is CASSSAGRQGSPLHF. The CDR3 DNA follows: TGTGCCAGCAGCTCAGCAGGCAGGCAAGGCTCACCCCTCCACTTT. The chain combines TRBV7-2 with TRBJ1-6; D ambiguous. This CDR3 region has 15 residues. The ends were cut back, 4 bases at V and 10 bases at J, with 17 bases in the middle. Germline V CDR1 and CDR2: SGHTA, FQGNSA.